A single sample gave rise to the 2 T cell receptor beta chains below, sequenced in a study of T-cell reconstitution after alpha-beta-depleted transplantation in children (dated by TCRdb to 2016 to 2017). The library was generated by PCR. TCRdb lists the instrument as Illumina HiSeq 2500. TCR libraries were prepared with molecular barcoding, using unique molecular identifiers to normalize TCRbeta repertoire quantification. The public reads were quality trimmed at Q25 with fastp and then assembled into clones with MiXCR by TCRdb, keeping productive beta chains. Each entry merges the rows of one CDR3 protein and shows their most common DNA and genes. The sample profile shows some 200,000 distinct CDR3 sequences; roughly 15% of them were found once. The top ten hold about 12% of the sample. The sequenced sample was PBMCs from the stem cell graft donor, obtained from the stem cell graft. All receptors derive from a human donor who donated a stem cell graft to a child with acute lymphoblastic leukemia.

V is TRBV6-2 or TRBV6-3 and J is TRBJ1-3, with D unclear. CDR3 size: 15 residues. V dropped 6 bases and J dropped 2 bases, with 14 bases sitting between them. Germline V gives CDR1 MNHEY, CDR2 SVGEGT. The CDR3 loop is CASRPSLRTGNTIYF. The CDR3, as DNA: TGTGCCAGCAGGCCCTCGTTGAGGACTGGAAACACCATATATTTT.

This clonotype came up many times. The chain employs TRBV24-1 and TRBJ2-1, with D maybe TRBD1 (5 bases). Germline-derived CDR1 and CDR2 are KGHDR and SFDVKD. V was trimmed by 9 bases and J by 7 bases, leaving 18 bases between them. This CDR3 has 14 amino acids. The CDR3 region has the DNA TGTGCCACCCGGGCGCAGGGAAGTGTAAATGAGCAGTTCTTC. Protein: CATRAQGSVNEQFF.